The rows below give T cell receptor beta chains drawn from one sample of a study of blood T cell repertoires in COVID-19. Clones were read by immunoSEQ multiplex PCR, and TCRdb kept only the in-frame ones, dropping some. Of 150,000 to 200,000 clones listed, roughly 80% are singletons. The sequenced sample consisted of peripheral blood. These receptors came from a middle-aged woman with COVID-19, enrolled during active disease. The CDR3 runs from the conserved cysteine through the conserved F or W. A D gene is named only where the DNA matches it firmly. Where a row states a size, it is once, few, many or the class of an expanded clone; other rows omit it.

TRBJ2-5 | - | TRBV9 | few | CASARGETQYF | TGTGCCAGCGCCCGGGGAGAGACCCAGTACTTC
TRBJ2-2 | TRBD1 | TRBV10-3 | - | CAISVPGQDTGELFF | TGTGCCATCAGCGTCCCGGGACAGGACACCGGGGAGCTGTTTTTT
TRBJ2-7 | - | TRBV27 | - | CASSPLKGVRGEQYF | TGTGCCAGCAGCCCCTTGAAGGGGGTTCGGGGTGAGCAGTACTTC
TRBJ1-2 | TRBD1 | TRBV7-2 | - | CASSFHDRVGYTF | TGTGCCAGCAGCTTCCACGACAGGGTGGGCTACACCTTC
TRBJ1-6 | - | TRBV9 | hyperexpanded | CASSVGTGPHSPLHF | TGTGCCAGCAGCGTGGGTACAGGGCCTCATTCACCCCTCCACTTT
TRBJ2-7 | - | TRBV4-1 | few | CASSRATGREQYF | TGCGCCAGCAGCCGAGCTACAGGGCGCGAGCAGTACTTC
TRBJ2-5 | TRBD2 | TRBV20-1 | - | CSASLMGGVQETQYF | TGCAGTGCTAGTCTTATGGGGGGGGTACAAGAGACCCAGTACTTC
TRBJ2-1 | TRBD2 | TRBV7-9 | - | CASSLSASGRNEQFF | TGTGCCAGCAGCTTATCGGCTAGCGGGAGGAATGAGCAGTTCTTC
TRBJ2-3 | - | TRBV19 | once | CASSAQPRSLQYF | TGTGCCAGTAGTGCCCAACCTAGGTCCTTGCAGTATTTT
TRBJ2-7 | TRBD2 | TRBV9 | - | CASSVGSSGSYEQYF | TGTGCCAGCAGCGTAGGTTCTAGCGGCTCCTACGAGCAGTACTTC
TRBJ2-2 | - | TRBV5-1 | few | CASSLAQTNGELFF | TGCGCCAGCAGCTTGGCCCAGACTAACGGGGAGCTGTTTTTT
TRBJ2-2 | - | TRBV7-3 | - | CASSLSGGAGTGELFF | TGTGCCAGCAGCTTATCGGGGGGCGCGGGCACCGGGGAGCTGTTTTTT
TRBJ2-4 | - | TRBV4-3 | - | CASSQTGGIQYF | TGCGCCAGCAGCCAAACCGGGGGCATTCAGTACTTC
TRBJ1-1 | - | TRBV19 | once | CASSSNPGPRGAFF | TGTGCCAGTAGTTCAAATCCAGGACCTCGGGGAGCTTTCTTT
TRBJ2-2 | TRBD2 | TRBV4-3 | many | CASSQDMRGGGNTGELFF | TGCGCCAGCAGCCAAGATATGCGCGGGGGGGGAAACACCGGGGAGCTGTTTTTT
TRBJ2-1 | TRBD1 | TRBV7-9 | - | CASSLGQGGREQFF | TGTGCCAGCAGCTTAGGACAGGGGGGTCGAGAGCAGTTCTTC
TRBJ2-1 | TRBD2 | TRBV9 | - | CASSSRDYIYNEQFF | TGTGCCAGCAGCTCCCGGGACTACATTTACAATGAGCAGTTCTTC
TRBJ1-1 | - | TRBV3-1/TRBV3-2 | - | CASSSLGAVDRTEAFF | TGTGCCAGCAGTTCCCTGGGGGCGGTCGATCGGACTGAAGCTTTCTTT
TRBJ1-1 | - | TRBV9 | - | CASSGTGPNTEAFF | TGTGCCAGCAGCGGAACAGGGCCAAACACTGAAGCTTTCTTT
TRBJ1-5 | - | TRBV14 | - | CASSQGRPFRGTYSNQPQHF | TGTGCCAGCAGCCAAGGAAGACCTTTCAGGGGCACCTATAGCAATCAGCCCCAGCATTTT
TRBJ2-2 | TRBD2 | TRBV15 | - | CATSRVLAGSGELFF | TGTGCCACCAGCAGAGTCCTAGCGGGGTCCGGGGAGCTGTTTTTT
TRBJ2-7 | TRBD2 | TRBV3-1/TRBV3-2 | - | CASSQASGGSYEQYF | TGTGCCAGCAGCCAAGCTAGCGGGGGGTCCTACGAGCAGTACTTC
TRBJ2-7 | TRBD2 | TRBV10-1 | - | CASSTKSRLAGLDEQYF | TGCGCCAGCAGTACCAAGTCCCGACTAGCGGGATTGGACGAGCAGTACTTC
TRBJ2-4 | - | TRBV4-1 | - | CASSQDRSQTKNIQYF | TGCGCCAGCAGCCAAGATAGGAGCCAGACGAAAAACATTCAGTACTTC
TRBJ2-7 | - | TRBV6-5 | - | CASKRTRRGYEQYF | TGTGCCAGCAAAAGGACCCGGAGGGGCTACGAGCAGTACTTC
TRBJ1-1 | - | TRBV4-2 | - | CASSRDSVRDTEAFF | TGTGCCAGCAGCCGTGACTCTGTGAGGGACACTGAAGCTTTCTTT
TRBJ2-3 | - | TRBV6-2/TRBV6-3 | - | CASSYGRDSSGGTDTQYF | TGTGCCAGCAGTTACGGCCGGGACTCCTCGGGCGGGACAGATACGCAGTATTTT
TRBJ1-2 | - | TRBV3-1/TRBV3-2 | - | CASSQTANYGYTF | TGTGCCAGCAGCCAAACAGCTAACTATGGCTACACCTTC
TRBJ2-5 | TRBD1 | TRBV6-5 | - | CASSSLTGGKGETQYF | TGTGCCAGCAGTTCCCTGACAGGGGGAAAAGGAGAGACCCAGTACTTC
TRBJ2-3 | - | TRBV28 | - | CASTLGRASITDTQYF | TGTGCCAGCACTCTGGGGCGAGCGAGTATCACAGATACGCAGTATTTT
TRBJ2-3 | - | TRBV10-3 | - | CAIKPTTPADTQYF | TGTGCCATCAAGCCGACTACCCCCGCAGATACGCAGTATTTT
TRBJ2-3 | - | TRBV5-1 | - | CASSLRALRTDTQYF | TGCGCCAGCAGCCTACGAGCTCTCCGCACAGATACGCAGTATTTT
TRBJ2-7 | TRBD2 | TRBV9 | many | CASSVGLAGAYLEEQYF | TGTGCCAGCAGCGTAGGACTAGCGGGGGCCTACCTGGAGGAGCAGTACTTC
TRBJ2-5 | TRBD1 | TRBV20-1 | - | CSASALPGQGQETQYF | TGCAGTGCTAGTGCATTACCGGGACAGGGCCAAGAGACCCAGTACTTC
TRBJ1-2 | - | TRBV14 | - | CASSKDGPGYGYTF | TGTGCCAGCAGCAAAGATGGTCCCGGCTATGGCTACACCTTC
TRBJ2-5 | TRBD2 | TRBV5-1 | - | CASSSSGEWETQYF | TGCGCCAGCAGCTCCAGCGGGGAATGGGAGACCCAGTACTTC
TRBJ1-6 | - | TRBV3-1/TRBV3-2 | - | CASSPYRVAGSPLHF | TGTGCCAGCAGCCCATACAGGGTTGCTGGGTCACCCCTCCACTTT
TRBJ2-2 | TRBD1 | TRBV7-3 | - | CASSLGQGGTGELFF | TGTGCCAGCAGCTTGGGACAGGGAGGAACCGGGGAGCTGTTTTTT
TRBJ1-1 | - | TRBV15 | once | CATSIGGNTEAFF | TGTGCCACCAGCATAGGGGGGAACACTGAAGCTTTCTTT
TRBJ2-2 | - | TRBV19 | - | CASSTLADANTGELFF | TGTGCCAGTAGTACCTTAGCGGATGCGAACACCGGGGAGCTGTTTTTT
TRBJ2-1 | TRBD2 | TRBV24-1 | - | CATSDGTTYNEQFF | TGTGCCACCAGTGATGGGACTACGTACAATGAGCAGTTCTTC
TRBJ1-5 | - | TRBV19 | - | CASSRGKEVRGNQPQHF | TGTGCCAGTAGTAGGGGCAAAGAGGTAAGGGGCAATCAGCCCCAGCATTTT